This passage covers 23 T cell receptor beta chains from one sample sequenced in a study of T cell clonality in common variable immunodeficiency. General study results and limits: Common variable immunodeficiency TCR beta sequences reportedly had fewer deletions and N-nucleotide insertions.

The method was immunoSEQ multiplex PCR; TCRdb's version includes in-frame clones alone and lacks a portion of them. Sampling found 20,000 or so clones, none seen once. Their antigen targets remain unknown. Sequenced: peripheral blood mononuclear cells. These receptor sequences come from a human donor with common variable immunodeficiency.

This clone was detected a few times. The DNA ends 3 residues before the CDR3 does, and the rest of the CDR3 is filled in from the germline J gene. The chain links TRBV5-1 to TRBJ2-7; TRBD1 agrees at 9 bases. Germline CDR1 reads SGHRS; CDR2 reads YFSETQ. V was pared by 4 bases and J by 6 bases, with 14 bases of the junction left unmatched. The CDR3 is 16 residues long. CDR3 DNA, as far as it was read: TGCGCCAGCAGCCCCGGGACAGGGAGCGTGTTTGGCGAG. Translating gives CASSPGTGSVFGE. The entire CDR3 sequence reads CASSPGTGSVFGEQYF.

This clone was found many times. Sequencing ends 3 residues short of the CDR3 end; the germline J gene provides the rest. J is TRBJ1-1 and V is TRBV30; no clear D. Germline V gene data show CDR1 as GTSNPN and CDR2 as SVGIG (reference sequence). This CDR3 is 11 amino acids long. CDR3 amino acids: CAWSRGGSAFF. The covered CDR3 bases are TGTGCCTGGAGCCGGGGAGGGAGT.

This clone has at least ten counts. The read gets to within 3 residues of the CDR3 end, and the germline J gene fills in the rest. The rearrangement joins TRBV12-3 or TRBV12-4 to TRBJ2-7, with a possible D match to TRBD1 (6 bases). CDR3 length: 13 amino acids. V lost 7 bases, J lost 1 base, and 11 bases lay in between. CDR3 in amino acids: CASTPGHSYEQYF. The CDR3 DNA, read in part, is TGTGCCAGCACCCCGGGACATTCCTACGAG.

With respect to this clone: A clone one base away is much larger, so this may be a read error. The read finishes 3 residues shy of the CDR3 end, and the germline J gene is used to complete it. This chain links TRBV7-9 with TRBJ2-3; 8 bases are a match to TRBD1. This CDR3 has 15 amino acids. In germline, CDR1 is SEHNR, CDR2 FQNEAQ (reference sequence). Trimming at V came to 5 bases and at J to 1 base, leaving 5 bases not matched to a gene. The CDR3 region is CASSPDRGGTDTQYF. Incomplete CDR3 DNA: TGTGCCAGCAGCCCCGACAGGGGAGGCACAGATACG.

Notes on this clone: The read halts 3 residues ahead of the CDR3 end, with the missing end drawn from the germline J gene. The V call is TRBV20-1, the J call TRBJ1-3; the match to TRBD1 covers 9 bases. Germline CDR1 DFQATT, CDR2 SNEGSKA (reference sequence). This CDR3 is 14 amino acids long. J gave up 5 bases and V 6 bases, and 8 bases lay outside the gene matches. The DNA read from the CDR3 is TGCAGTGCCCTTGGGACAGGGAGAAGAAACACC. It is translated as CSALGTGRRNT. The whole CDR3 sequence is CSALGTGRRNTIYF.

In this sample, this clone turned up many times. The sequenced fragment ends 3 residues before the CDR3 boundary, so the rest is inferred from the germline J gene. The chain recombines TRBV2 with TRBJ2-1, with 7 bases matching TRBD2. In germline, CDR1 is SNHLY, CDR2 FYNNEI. The CDR3 length is 14 residues. V lost 4 bases, J lost 4 bases, and 4 bases stayed unmatched. The CDR3 reads CASSGPSGYNEQFF. The DNA read from the CDR3 is TGTGCCAGCAGTGGACCTAGCGGTTACAATGAG.

This clone has ten or more counts. The read terminates 3 residues before the CDR3 end, so the remaining end is supplied by the germline J gene. This chain links TRBV11-3 with TRBJ2-3, with a tentative D call TRBD2 (6 bases). The germline CDR1 and CDR2 sequences are SGHNT and YENEEA. Trimming removed 6 bases from V and 6 bases from J, with 13 bases in between. This CDR3 spans 13 amino acids. The CDR3 sequence: CASRSSESDTQYF. The covered CDR3 bases are TGTGCCAGCAGGTCTAGCGAGTCGGATACG.

This clone showed up many times. The read is 3 residues too short to cover the CDR3 end, so that end is filled in from the germline J gene. The rearrangement uses TRBV2 and TRBJ1-1, with 7 bases identical to TRBD1. The CDR3 contains 14 residues. With 5 bases clipped from V and 7 bases from J, the junction kept 10 bases outside the gene matches. The germline gives CDR1 SNHLY, CDR2 FYNNEI. The sequenced CDR3 bases are TGTGCCAGCAGTCTTCTCACAGGGGTCGGTGAA. Translating gives CASSLLTGVGE. The whole CDR3 sequence reads CASSLLTGVGEAFF.

Many counts were recorded for this clone. Read coverage stops 3 residues before the CDR3 terminus; the germline J gene supplies the remainder. The rearrangement uses TRBV29-1 and TRBJ2-4; 9 nucleotides match TRBD1. This CDR3 is built from 13 residues. CDR1 is SQVTM, CDR2 ANQGSEA, per germline. Incomplete CDR3 DNA: TGCAGCGTTGGGAAGGACAGGGGAAGAATT. Its translation: CSVGKDRGRI. From start to end, the CDR3 is CSVGKDRGRIQYF.

This clone was found many times. With the read ending 3 residues before the CDR3 end, the germline J gene is used to fill in that end. The chain joins TRBV6-2 or TRBV6-3 to TRBJ1-1, with D possibly TRBD1 on 6 matching bases. CDR1 is MNHEY, CDR2 SVGEGT, per germline. This CDR3 region has 16 residues. Trimming pared 5 bases from V and 1 base from J, leaving 17 bases between. CDR3 region: CASSRNPGQPNTEAFF. The part of the CDR3 DNA that was read is TGTGCCAGCAGTCGGAACCCTGGACAGCCGAACACTGAA.

By share of the sample, this clone is medium-sized. Read data end 3 residues before the CDR3 end; the end is taken from the germline J gene. J is TRBJ2-1 and V is TRBV14, with 8 bases identical to TRBD1. CDR1 is SGHDN and CDR2 is FVKESK in the germline V gene. The trim removed 3 bases at V and 6 bases at J, leaving 4 bases unmatched. The CDR3 has 14 residues. The DNA read from the CDR3 is TGTGCCAGCAGCCACTCTGGACAGGGCAATGAG. Protein sequence: CASSHSGQGNE. The entire CDR3 sequence reads CASSHSGQGNEQFF.

This clone was recorded many times. The sequenced fragment ends 3 residues before the CDR3 boundary, so the rest is inferred from the germline J gene. The chain recombines TRBV15 with TRBJ2-3; 7 nucleotides align to TRBD2. The CDR3 runs to 18 residues. The germline CDR1 and CDR2 sequences are LNHNV and YYDKDF (reference sequence). V was pared by 1 base and J by 0 bases, with 10 bases of the junction left unmatched. CDR3 bases read: TGTGCCACCAGCAGAGCCCCCGGGGGGAAGGAGAGCACAGATACG. Amino acids: CATSRAPGGKESTDT. The full CDR3 protein is CATSRAPGGKESTDTQYF. Full variable domain (outside the CDR3, taken from reference TRBV15 and TRBJ2-3): DAMVIQNPRYQVTQFGKPVTLSCSQTLNHNVMYWYQQKSSQAPKLLFHYYDKDFNNEADTPDNFQSRRPNTSFCFLDIRSPGLGDTAMYLCATSRAPGGKESTDTQYFGPGTRLTVL.

A remark on this clone: The CDR3 extends 3 residues past the end of the read, so its final part is completed from the germline J gene. V and J are TRBV2 and TRBJ2-5, with 8 bases aligning to TRBD1. Germline V gene sequence: CDR1 SNHLY, CDR2 FYNNEI. The CDR3 is 12 amino acids. J was trimmed by 5 bases and V by 6 bases; bases with no gene match: 2. CDR3 amino acids: CASRRQGETQYF. The part of the CDR3 DNA that was read is TGTGCCAGCAGGAGACAGGGGGAGACC.

This clone was counted many times. The read gets to within 3 residues of the CDR3 end, and the germline J gene fills in the rest. This sequence joins TRBV29-1 and TRBJ2-3; 9 positions agree with TRBD2. Germline-derived CDR1 and CDR2 are SQVTM and ANQGSEA. The CDR3 sequence is 15 residues long. Trimming removed 6 bases from V and 6 bases from J; junction bases left unmatched: 13. The DNA read from the CDR3 is TGCAGCGTCCGAACTGCGGGAGGGCCACGGGATACG. Translation: CSVRTAGGPRDT. The entire CDR3 protein is CSVRTAGGPRDTQYF.

This clone was seen a handful of times. CDR3 residues: CASRDSGSTDTQYF. CDR3 bases read: TGTGCCAGTAGGGATAGCGGGAGCACAGATACG. The chain links TRBV19 to TRBJ2-3, with 7 bases that match TRBD2. The read is 3 residues too short to cover the CDR3 end, so that end is filled in from the germline J gene. The CDR3 loop spans 14 amino acids. The J segment lost 0 bases and the V segment lost 6 bases, leaving 3 bases of the junction unmatched. From germline, CDR1 is LNHDA and CDR2 SQIVND (reference sequence).

About this clone: Read sequence stops 3 residues before the CDR3 end, and the germline J gene provides the missing end. The V gene is TRBV7-3, the J gene TRBJ2-1; D perhaps matches TRBD2 (5 bases). V was shortened by 6 bases and J by 2 bases, with 8 bases between the two germline ends. The germline gives CDR1 SGHTA, CDR2 FQGTGA. This CDR3 has 13 residues. CDR3 loop: CASRDFTYNEQFF. The covered CDR3 bases are TGTGCCAGCAGGGACTTCACCTACAATGAG. The full variable domain, rest sourced from reference TRBV7-3 and TRBJ2-1, is GAGVSQTPSNKVTEKGKYVELRCDPISGHTALYWYRQSLGQGPEFLIYFQGTGAADDSGLPNDRFFAVRPEGSVSTLKIQRTERGDSAVYLCASRDFTYNEQFFGPGTRLTVL.

This clone was seen many times. Incomplete CDR3 DNA: TGCAGTGCTAGAGGAGAGGCAGGA. It is translated as CSARGEAG. The full CDR3 sequence reads CSARGEAGAFF. This chain connects TRBV20-1 to TRBJ1-1; D is uncertain. The read comes to an end 3 residues before the CDR3 does, leaving the germline J gene to fill in the end. Germline V lookup: CDR1 DFQATT, CDR2 SNEGSKA (reference sequence). The CDR3 covers 11 residues.

In regard to this clone: Compared with germline, one end of the junction differs, possibly owing to a read error. Read sequence stops 3 residues before the CDR3 end, and the germline J gene provides the missing end. Additional DNA sequences in this sample encode the identical CDR3. The chain is built from TRBV7-6 and TRBJ1-1, with D unresolved. Germline assignment: CDR1 SGHVS and CDR2 FNYEAQ. The CDR3 totals 15 residues. The part of the CDR3 DNA that was read is TGTGCCAGCAGCGAACCTTTGTCCAGGCCCACTGAG. This codes for CASSEPLSRPTE. The whole CDR3 is CASSEPLSRPTEAFF.

This clone was counted ten times or more. The read falls 3 residues short of the CDR3 end, and the missing part is taken from the germline J gene. The V call is TRBV19, the J call TRBJ2-2, with TRBD1 identical over 8 bases. The CDR3 is made up of 17 amino acids. The germline gives CDR1 LNHDA, CDR2 SQIVND (reference sequence). With 3 bases clipped from V and 5 bases from J, the junction kept 11 bases outside the gene matches. CDR3: CASSIGVGRGRTGELFF. The DNA read from the CDR3 is TGTGCCAGTAGTATTGGAGTGGGCAGGGGGCGGACCGGGGAG.

This clone was seen a handful of times. The CDR3 end lies 3 residues beyond the end of the read and is filled in from the germline J gene. The sample contains more than one DNA sequence encoding this CDR3. This rearrangement joins TRBV30 to TRBJ1-6; maybe TRBD1 (5 bases). CDR1 is GTSNPN, CDR2 SVGIG, per germline (reference sequence). This CDR3 contains 14 residues. Trimming left V 4 bases short and J 1 base short, with 8 bases between. The CDR3 here is CAWMRGSYNSPLHF. CDR3 DNA (partial): TGTGCCTGGATGCGGGGGTCCTATAATTCACCC.

This clone was recorded many times. Coverage ceases 3 residues before the CDR3 finishes, and the germline J gene fills in the end. This chain uses TRBV12-3 or TRBV12-4 with TRBJ2-1; 7 nucleotides line up with TRBD1. The CDR3 has 15 amino acids. Unmatched junction bases numbered 14, after V lost 6 bases and J lost 9 bases. CDR3 loop: CASSRSTGAPGEQFF. Partial CDR3 DNA: TGTGCCAGCAGCCGATCTACAGGGGCCCCAGGTGAG.

There are a few counts of this clone. Read coverage stops 3 residues before the CDR3 terminus; the germline J gene supplies the remainder. This chain connects TRBV7-2 to TRBJ2-1; 9 bases line up with TRBD2. The CDR3 is made up of 15 amino acids. Germline lookup yields CDR1 SGHTA and CDR2 FQGNSA. V was clipped by 3 bases and J by 9 bases; unmatched bases: 9. The CDR3 bases that were read are TGTGCCAGCAGCTTTTCGCTAGCGGGGCGGGGTGAG. Translating gives CASSFSLAGRGE. Given in full, the CDR3 is CASSFSLAGRGEQFF.

This clone was counted many times. The CDR3 goes on 3 residues after the read ends, and that part is filled in from the germline J gene. This rearrangement joins TRBV20-1 to TRBJ2-7; 8 nucleotides agree with TRBD1. Germline trimming cut 3 bases from V and 6 bases from J; bases unmatched to any gene: 10. CDR1 is DFQATT, CDR2 SNEGSKA, per germline (reference sequence). CDR3 size: 14 residues. CDR3 bases read: TGCAGTGCTAGGGTCGGAACAGGGGGTGGCGAG. Translated, it gives CSARVGTGGGE. The full CDR3 is CSARVGTGGGEQYF.